The clone carrying this T cell receptor (beta chain) was seen ten or more times. The record originates from a study of CD8+CD57+ T cells in acquired aplastic anemia. According to the study, genomic DNA was the template for TCR beta VDJ and CDR3 profiling. A single record per CDR3 protein comes from TCRdb applying MiXCR to the reads. The sample lists about 220,000 distinct CDR3 sequences, roughly 35% occurring once. This CDR3 has 17 residues. Germline lookup yields CDR1 LNHDA and CDR2 SQIVND (reference sequence). V was pared by 5 bases and J by 1 base, with 13 bases of the junction left unmatched. The chain uses TRBV19 and TRBJ1-2, with 7 bases lining up with TRBD1. What was sequenced was sorted CD4+, CD8+, or CD8+CD57+ T cells (not recorded which) from PBMCs. The TCR comes from a human donor in good health, serving as a control. CDR3 sequence reads: CASSHLPGQRINYGYTF. Written as DNA, the CDR3 is TGTGCCAGTAGTCATTTACCGGGACAGCGAATTAACTATGGCTACACCTTC.